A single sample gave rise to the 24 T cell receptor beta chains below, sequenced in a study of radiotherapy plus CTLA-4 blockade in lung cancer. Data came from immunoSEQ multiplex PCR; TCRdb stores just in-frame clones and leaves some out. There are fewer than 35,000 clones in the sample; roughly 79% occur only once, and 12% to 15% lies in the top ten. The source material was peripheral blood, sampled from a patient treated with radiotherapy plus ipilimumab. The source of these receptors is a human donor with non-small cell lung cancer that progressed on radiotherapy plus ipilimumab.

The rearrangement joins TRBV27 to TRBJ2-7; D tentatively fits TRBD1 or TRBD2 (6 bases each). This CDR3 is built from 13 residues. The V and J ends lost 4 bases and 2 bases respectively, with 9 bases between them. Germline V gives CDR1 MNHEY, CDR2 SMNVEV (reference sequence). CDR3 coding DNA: TGTGCCAGCAGTTGGGGGGCGACCTACGAGCAGTACTTC. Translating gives CASSWGATYEQYF.

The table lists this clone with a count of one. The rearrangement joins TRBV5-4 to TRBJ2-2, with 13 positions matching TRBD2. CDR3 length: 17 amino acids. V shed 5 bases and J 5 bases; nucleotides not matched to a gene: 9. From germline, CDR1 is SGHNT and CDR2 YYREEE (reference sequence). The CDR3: CASSLGGLAGPTGELFF. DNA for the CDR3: TGTGCCAGCAGTCTTGGGGGACTAGCGGGGCCGACCGGGGAGCTGTTTTTT.

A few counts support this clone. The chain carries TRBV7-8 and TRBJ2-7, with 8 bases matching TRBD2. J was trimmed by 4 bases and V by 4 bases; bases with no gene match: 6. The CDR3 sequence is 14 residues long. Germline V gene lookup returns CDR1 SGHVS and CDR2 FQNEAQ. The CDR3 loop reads CASSSITSGYEQYF. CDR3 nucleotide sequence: TGTGCCAGCAGCTCAATTACTAGCGGTTACGAGCAGTACTTC.

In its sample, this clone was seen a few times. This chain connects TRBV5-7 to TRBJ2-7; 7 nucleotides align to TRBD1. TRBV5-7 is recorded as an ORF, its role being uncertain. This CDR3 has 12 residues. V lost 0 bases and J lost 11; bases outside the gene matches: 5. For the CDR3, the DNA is TGTGCCAGCAGCTTGGACAGGGGTTGGAAGTACTTC. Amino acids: CASSLDRGWKYF.

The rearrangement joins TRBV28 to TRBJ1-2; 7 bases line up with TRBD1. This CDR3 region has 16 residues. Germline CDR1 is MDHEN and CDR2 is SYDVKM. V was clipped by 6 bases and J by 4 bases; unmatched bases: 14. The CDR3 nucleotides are TGTGCCAGCAGCCGGAGTCTTGCCGGGACAGTCTATGGCTACACCTTC. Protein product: CASSRSLAGTVYGYTF.

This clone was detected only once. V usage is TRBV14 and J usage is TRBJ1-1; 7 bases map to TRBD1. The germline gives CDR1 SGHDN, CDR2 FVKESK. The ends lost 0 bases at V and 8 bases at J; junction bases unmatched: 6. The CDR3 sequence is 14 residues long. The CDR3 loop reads CASSQEDRVQEAFF. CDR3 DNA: TGTGCCAGCAGCCAAGAAGACAGGGTGCAAGAAGCTTTCTTT.

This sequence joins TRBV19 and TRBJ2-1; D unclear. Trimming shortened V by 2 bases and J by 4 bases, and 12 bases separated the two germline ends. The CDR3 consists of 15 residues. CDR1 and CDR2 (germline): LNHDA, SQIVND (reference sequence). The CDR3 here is CASSISVSYYNEQFF. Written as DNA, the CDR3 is TGTGCCAGTAGTATATCGGTCAGTTATTACAATGAGCAGTTCTTC.

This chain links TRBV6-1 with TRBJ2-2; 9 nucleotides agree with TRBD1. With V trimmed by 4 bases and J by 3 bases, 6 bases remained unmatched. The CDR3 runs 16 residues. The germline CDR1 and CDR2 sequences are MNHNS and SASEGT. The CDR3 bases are TGTGCCAGCAGTGCTCCGACAGGGGGTTACACCGGGGAGCTGTTTTTT. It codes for CASSAPTGGYTGELFF.

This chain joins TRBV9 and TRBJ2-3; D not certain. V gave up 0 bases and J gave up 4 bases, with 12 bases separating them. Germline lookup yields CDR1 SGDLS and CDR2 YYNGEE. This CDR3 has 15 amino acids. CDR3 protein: CASSVEGKPPDTQYF. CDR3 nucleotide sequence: TGTGCCAGCAGCGTAGAGGGAAAGCCCCCAGATACGCAGTATTTT.

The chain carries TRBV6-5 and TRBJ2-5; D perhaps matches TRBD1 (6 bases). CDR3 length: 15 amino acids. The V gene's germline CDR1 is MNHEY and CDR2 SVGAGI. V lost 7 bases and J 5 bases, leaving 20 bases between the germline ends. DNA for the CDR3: TGTGCCAGCACCCCCGTGACAGGATCATGGGAGACCCAGTACTTC. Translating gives CASTPVTGSWETQYF.

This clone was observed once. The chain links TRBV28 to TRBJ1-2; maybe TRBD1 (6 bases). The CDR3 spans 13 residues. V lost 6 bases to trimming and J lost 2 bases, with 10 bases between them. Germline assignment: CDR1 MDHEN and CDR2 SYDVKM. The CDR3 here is CASSRDRNYGYTF. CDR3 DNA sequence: TGTGCCAGCAGCCGAGACAGGAACTATGGCTACACCTTC.

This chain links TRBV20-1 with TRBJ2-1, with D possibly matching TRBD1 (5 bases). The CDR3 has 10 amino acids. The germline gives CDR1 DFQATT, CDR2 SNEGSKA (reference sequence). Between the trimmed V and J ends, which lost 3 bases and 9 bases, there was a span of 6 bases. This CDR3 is CSASRGEQFF. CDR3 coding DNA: TGCAGTGCTAGTAGGGGTGAGCAGTTCTTC.

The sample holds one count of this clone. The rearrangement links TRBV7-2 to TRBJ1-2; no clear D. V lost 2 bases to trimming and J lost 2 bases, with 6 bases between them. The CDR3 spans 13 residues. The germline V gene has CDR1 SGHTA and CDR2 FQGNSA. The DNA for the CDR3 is TGTGCCAGCAGCTTACAGGCCAACTATGGCTACACCTTC. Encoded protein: CASSLQANYGYTF.

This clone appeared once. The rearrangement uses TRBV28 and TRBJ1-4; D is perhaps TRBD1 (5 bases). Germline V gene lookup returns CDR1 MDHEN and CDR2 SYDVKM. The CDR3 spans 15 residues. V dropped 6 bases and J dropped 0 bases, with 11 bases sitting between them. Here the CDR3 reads CASSRMGATNEKLFF. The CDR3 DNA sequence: TGTGCCAGCAGCCGTATGGGGGCAACTAATGAAAAACTGTTTTTT. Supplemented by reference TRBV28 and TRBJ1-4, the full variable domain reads DVKVTQSSRYLVKRTGEKVFLECVQDMDHENMFWYRQDPGLGLRLIYFSYDVKMKEKGDIPEGYSVSREKKERFSLILESASTNQTSMYLCASSRMGATNEKLFFGSGTQLSVL.

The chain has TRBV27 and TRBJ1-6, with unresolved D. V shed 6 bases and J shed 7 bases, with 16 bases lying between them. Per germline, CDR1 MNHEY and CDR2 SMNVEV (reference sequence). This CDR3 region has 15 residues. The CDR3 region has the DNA TGTGCCAGCAGCTCGGACGGCCGTCGCAATTCACCCCTCCACTTT. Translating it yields CASSSDGRRNSPLHF.

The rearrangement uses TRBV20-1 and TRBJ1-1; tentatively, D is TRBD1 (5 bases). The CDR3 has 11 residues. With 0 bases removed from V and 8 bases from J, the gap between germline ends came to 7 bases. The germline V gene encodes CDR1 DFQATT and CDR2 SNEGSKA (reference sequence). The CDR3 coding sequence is TGCAGTGCTAGAGACTGGGGGGAAGCTTTCTTT. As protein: CSARDWGEAFF.

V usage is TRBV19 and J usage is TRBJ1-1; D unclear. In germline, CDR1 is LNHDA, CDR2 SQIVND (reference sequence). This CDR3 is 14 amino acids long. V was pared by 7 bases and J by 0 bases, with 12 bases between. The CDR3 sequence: CASTAHHMNTEAFF. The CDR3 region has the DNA TGTGCCAGTACAGCGCATCATATGAACACTGAAGCTTTCTTT. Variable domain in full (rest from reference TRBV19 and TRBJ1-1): DGGITQSPKYLFRKEGQNVTLSCEQNLNHDAMYWYRQDPGQGLRLIYYSQIVNDFQKGDIAEGYSVSREKKESFPLTVTSAQKNPTAFYLCASTAHHMNTEAFFGQGTRLTVV.

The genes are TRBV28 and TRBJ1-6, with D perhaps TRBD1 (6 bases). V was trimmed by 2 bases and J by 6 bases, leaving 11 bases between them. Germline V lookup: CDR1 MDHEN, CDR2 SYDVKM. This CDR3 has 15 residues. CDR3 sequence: CASSLPGASNSPLHF. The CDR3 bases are TGTGCCAGCAGTTTACCGGGGGCTTCTAATTCACCCCTCCACTTT.

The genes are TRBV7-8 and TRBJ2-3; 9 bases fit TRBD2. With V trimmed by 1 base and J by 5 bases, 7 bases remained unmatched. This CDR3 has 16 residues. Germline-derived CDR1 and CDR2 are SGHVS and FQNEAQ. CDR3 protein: CASSLVGGGGVDTQYF. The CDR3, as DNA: TGTGCCAGCAGCTTAGTGGGCGGCGGGGGGGTAGATACGCAGTATTTT.

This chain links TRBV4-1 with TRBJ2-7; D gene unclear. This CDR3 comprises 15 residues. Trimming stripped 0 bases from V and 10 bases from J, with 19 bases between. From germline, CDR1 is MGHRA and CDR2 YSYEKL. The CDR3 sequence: CASSQDPGSTQIQYF. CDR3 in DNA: TGCGCCAGCAGCCAAGATCCCGGCAGTACCCAAATCCAGTACTTC.

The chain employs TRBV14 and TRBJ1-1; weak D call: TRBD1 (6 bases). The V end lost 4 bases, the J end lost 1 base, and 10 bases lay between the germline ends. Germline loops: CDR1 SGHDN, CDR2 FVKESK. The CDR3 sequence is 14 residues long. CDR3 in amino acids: CASSPLGGNTEAFF. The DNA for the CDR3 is TGTGCCAGCAGCCCATTAGGGGGGAACACTGAAGCTTTCTTT.

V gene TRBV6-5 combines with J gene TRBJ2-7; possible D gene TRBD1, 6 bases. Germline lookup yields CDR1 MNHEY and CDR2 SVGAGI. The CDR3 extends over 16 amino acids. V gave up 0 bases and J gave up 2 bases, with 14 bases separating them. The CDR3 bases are TGTGCCAGCAGTTACTCCACCGACAGGTACACCTACGAGCAGTACTTC. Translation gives CASSYSTDRYTYEQYF.

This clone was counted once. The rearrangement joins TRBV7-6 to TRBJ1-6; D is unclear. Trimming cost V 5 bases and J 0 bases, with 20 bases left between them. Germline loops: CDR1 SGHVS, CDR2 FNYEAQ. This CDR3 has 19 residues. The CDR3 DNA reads TGTGCCAGCAGCGCATTGGCGAGAGGACCGGGCTCCTATAATTCACCCCTCCACTTT. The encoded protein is CASSALARGPGSYNSPLHF. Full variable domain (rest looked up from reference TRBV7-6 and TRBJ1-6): GAGVSQSPRYKVTKRGQDVALRCDPISGHVSLYWYRQALGQGPEFLTYFNYEAQQDKSGLPNDRFSAERPEGSISTLTIQRTEQRDSAMYRCASSALARGPGSYNSPLHFGNGTRLTVT.

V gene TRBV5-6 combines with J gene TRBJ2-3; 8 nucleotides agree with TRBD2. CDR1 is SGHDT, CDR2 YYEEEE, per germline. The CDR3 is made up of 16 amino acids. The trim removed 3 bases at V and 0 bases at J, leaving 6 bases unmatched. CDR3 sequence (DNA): TGTGCCAGCAGCTCCGGACTAGCCTATAGCACAGATACGCAGTATTTT. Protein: CASSSGLAYSTDTQYF.